Listed below are T cell receptor beta chains from one sample, sequenced in a study of blood T cell repertoires in COVID-19. Using immunoSEQ multiplex PCR, the repertoire was profiled, and TCRdb retains in-frame clones only, with some absent. The sample has about 130,000 clones; roughly 89% are singletons. Input material: peripheral blood. Source of these receptors: a man between 60 and 75 years old with COVID-19, enrolled during active disease. Both conserved end residues are part of each CDR3. Fields, in order: clone size, J gene, D gene, V gene, CDR3 protein, CDR3 DNA. A D gene is named only where the DNA matches it firmly. Size is omitted from some rows. Given values are once, few, many or a class for expanded clones.

>NA|TRBJ2-1|TRBD2|TRBV9
CASSVASGGANEQFF
TGTGCCAGCAGCGTAGCTAGCGGGGGGGCAAATGAGCAGTTCTTC
>once|TRBJ1-2|NA|TRBV19
CASSSQEDYGYTF
TGTGCCAGTAGTTCCCAAGAGGACTATGGCTACACCTTC
>NA|TRBJ2-4|NA|TRBV30
CAWTGQRKNIQYF
TGTGCCTGGACCGGCCAGCGTAAAAACATTCAGTACTTC
>NA|TRBJ1-2|TRBD1|TRBV6-5
CASNTGDRPDYGYTF
TGTGCCAGCAACACGGGGGACAGGCCGGACTATGGCTACACCTTC
>NA|TRBJ1-1|NA|TRBV6-5
CASSPGQMNTEAFF
TGTGCCAGCAGCCCGGGACAAATGAACACTGAAGCTTTCTTT
>NA|TRBJ1-2|TRBD1|TRBV6-6
CASSYSGQGRGYTF
TGTGCCAGCAGTTACTCGGGACAGGGGCGTGGCTACACCTTC
>NA|TRBJ2-1|NA|TRBV5-1
CASSLGQLYNEQFF
TGCGCCAGCAGCTTGGGACAGCTTTACAATGAGCAGTTCTTC
>NA|TRBJ1-1|NA|TRBV6-5
CASGKQENTEAFF
TGTGCCAGCGGAAAACAGGAGAACACTGAAGCTTTCTTT
>NA|TRBJ1-3|NA|TRBV9
CASNPGGSVSGNTIYF
TGTGCCAGCAACCCCGGGGGTTCAGTCTCTGGAAACACCATATATTTT
>once|TRBJ1-1|TRBD1|TRBV28
CASSLSGGEAFF
TGTGCCAGCAGTTTATCAGGGGGCGAAGCTTTCTTT
>NA|TRBJ1-1|TRBD1|TRBV10-2
CASGQVGGNTEAFF
TGCGCCAGTGGACAGGTCGGGGGGAACACTGAAGCTTTCTTT
>NA|TRBJ1-3|NA|TRBV10-1
CASTPGSGNTIYF
TGCGCCAGCACCCCAGGATCTGGAAACACCATATATTTT
>NA|TRBJ1-1|NA|TRBV18
CASSSSGLNTEAFF
TGTGCCAGCTCATCATCGGGTCTGAACACTGAAGCTTTCTTT
>NA|TRBJ2-7|TRBD2|TRBV5-1
CASSLPRCGGAKEYEQYF
TGCGCCAGCAGCCTCCCCCGGTGCGGGGGGGCCAAGGAGTACGAGCAGTACTTC
>few|TRBJ1-6|NA|TRBV30
CAWSLSEGSPLHF
TGTGCCTGGAGCCTCAGCGAAGGTTCACCCCTCCACTTT
>NA|TRBJ1-6|NA|TRBV30
CAWRLRNNSPLHF
TGTGCCTGGAGACTGAGGAATAATTCACCCCTCCACTTT
>many|TRBJ2-3|TRBD2|TRBV2
CASSEGLGRGASTDTQYF
TGTGCCAGCAGTGAAGGACTGGGGCGGGGGGCCAGCACAGATACGCAGTATTTT
>NA|TRBJ2-5|TRBD2|TRBV19
CATGTSRGGETQYF
TGTGCCACCGGGACTAGCCGGGGAGGGGAGACCCAGTACTTC
>NA|TRBJ1-6|NA|TRBV7-3
CASSQGHMSPLHF
TGTGCCAGCAGCCAGGGACATATGTCACCCCTCCACTTT
>once|TRBJ1-5|NA|TRBV18
CASSQQHSNQPQHF
TGTGCCAGCTCACAACAGCATAGCAATCAGCCCCAGCATTTT
>NA|TRBJ1-1|TRBD1|TRBV29-1
CSATGGRATEAFF
TGCAGCGCCACAGGGGGTCGTGCCACTGAAGCTTTCTTT
>NA|TRBJ1-4|NA|TRBV27
CASGGWGSGNEKLFF
TGTGCCAGCGGGGGCTGGGGCTCGGGTAATGAAAAACTGTTTTTT
>NA|TRBJ2-4|NA|TRBV28
CASSLGATDIQYF
TGTGCCAGCAGTTTAGGGGCCACAGACATTCAGTACTTC
>once|TRBJ2-3|NA|TRBV5-5
CASSHSWVTDTQYF
TGTGCCAGCAGCCACAGTTGGGTCACAGATACGCAGTATTTT
>NA|TRBJ2-3|NA|TRBV6-5
CASTPRDTQYF
TGTGCCAGCACTCCTAGAGATACGCAGTATTTT
>NA|TRBJ2-3|NA|TRBV5-1
CASSLAGDTDTQYF
TGCGCCAGCAGCTTGGCGGGGGACACAGATACGCAGTATTTT